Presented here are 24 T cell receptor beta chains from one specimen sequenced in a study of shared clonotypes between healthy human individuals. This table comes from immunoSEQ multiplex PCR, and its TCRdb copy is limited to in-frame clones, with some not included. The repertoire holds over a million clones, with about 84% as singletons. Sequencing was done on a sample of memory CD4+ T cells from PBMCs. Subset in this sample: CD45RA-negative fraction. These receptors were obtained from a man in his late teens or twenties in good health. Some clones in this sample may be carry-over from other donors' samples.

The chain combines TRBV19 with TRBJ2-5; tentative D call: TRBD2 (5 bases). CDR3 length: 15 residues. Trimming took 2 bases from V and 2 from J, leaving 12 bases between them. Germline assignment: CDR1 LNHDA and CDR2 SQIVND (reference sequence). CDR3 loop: CASSITARGQETQYF. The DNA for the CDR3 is TGTGCCAGTAGTATAACTGCCCGGGGACAAGAGACCCAGTACTTC. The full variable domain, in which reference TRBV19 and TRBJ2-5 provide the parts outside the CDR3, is DGGITQSPKYLFRKEGQNVTLSCEQNLNHDAMYWYRQDPGQGLRLIYYSQIVNDFQKGDIAEGYSVSREKKESFPLTVTSAQKNPTAFYLCASSITARGQETQYFGPGTRLLVL.

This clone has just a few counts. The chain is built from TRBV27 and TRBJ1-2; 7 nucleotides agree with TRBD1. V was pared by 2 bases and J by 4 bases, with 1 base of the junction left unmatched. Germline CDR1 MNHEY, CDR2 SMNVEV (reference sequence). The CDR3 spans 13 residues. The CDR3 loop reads CASSLQGGYGYTF. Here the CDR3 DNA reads TGTGCCAGCAGTTTACAGGGGGGCTATGGCTACACCTTC.

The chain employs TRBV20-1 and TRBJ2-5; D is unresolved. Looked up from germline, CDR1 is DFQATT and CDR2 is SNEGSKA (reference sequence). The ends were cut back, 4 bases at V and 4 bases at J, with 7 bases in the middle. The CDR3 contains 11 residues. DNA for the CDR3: TGCAGTGCTACAGAAGGAGAGACCCAGTACTTC. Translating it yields CSATEGETQYF.

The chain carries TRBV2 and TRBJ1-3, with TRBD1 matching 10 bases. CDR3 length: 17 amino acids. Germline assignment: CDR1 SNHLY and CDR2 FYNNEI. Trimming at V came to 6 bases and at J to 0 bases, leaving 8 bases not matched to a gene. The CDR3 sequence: CASRPGQGLSSGNTIYF. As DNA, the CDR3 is TGTGCCAGCAGACCGGGACAGGGGCTAAGCTCTGGAAACACCATATATTTT.

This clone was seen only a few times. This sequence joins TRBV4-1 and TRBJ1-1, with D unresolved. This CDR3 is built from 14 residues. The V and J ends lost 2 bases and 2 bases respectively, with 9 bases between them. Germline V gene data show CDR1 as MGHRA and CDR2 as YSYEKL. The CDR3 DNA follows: TGCGCCAGCAGCCAATGGATGAGAAACACTGAAGCTTTCTTT. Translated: CASSQWMRNTEAFF.

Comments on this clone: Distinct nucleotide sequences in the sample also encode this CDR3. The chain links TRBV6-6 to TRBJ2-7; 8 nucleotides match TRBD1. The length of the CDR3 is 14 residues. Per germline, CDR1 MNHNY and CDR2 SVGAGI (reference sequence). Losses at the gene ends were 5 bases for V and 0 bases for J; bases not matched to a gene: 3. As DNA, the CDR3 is TGTGCCAGCAGTCCCGGGACAGGCTCCTACGAGCAGTACTTC. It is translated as CASSPGTGSYEQYF.

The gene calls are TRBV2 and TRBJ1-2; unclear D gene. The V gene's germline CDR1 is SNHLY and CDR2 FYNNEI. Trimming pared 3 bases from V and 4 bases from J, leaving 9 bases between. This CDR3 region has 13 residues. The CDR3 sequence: CASSDWGGYGYTF. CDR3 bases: TGTGCCAGCAGTGATTGGGGAGGCTATGGCTACACCTTC.

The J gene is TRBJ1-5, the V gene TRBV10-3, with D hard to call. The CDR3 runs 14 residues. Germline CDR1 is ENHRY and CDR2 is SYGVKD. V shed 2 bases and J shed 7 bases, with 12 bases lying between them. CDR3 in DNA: TGTGCCATCAGTGAGGTAAGAGAGACCCAGCCCCAGCATTTT. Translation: CAISEVRETQPQHF.

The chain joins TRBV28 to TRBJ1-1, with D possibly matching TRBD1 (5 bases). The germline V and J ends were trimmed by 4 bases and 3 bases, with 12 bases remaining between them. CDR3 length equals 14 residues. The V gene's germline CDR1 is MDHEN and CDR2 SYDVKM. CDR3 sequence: CASSSGTDDTEAFF. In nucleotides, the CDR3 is TGTGCCAGCAGTTCCGGGACCGACGACACTGAAGCTTTCTTT.

Written as DNA, the CDR3 is TGCAGCGTTGATAGGGGACCCCCGGAGGCCGAGTTCTATGGCTACACCTTC. Residues: CSVDRGPPEAEFYGYTF. The rearrangement links TRBV29-1 to TRBJ1-2; D perhaps matches TRBD1 (5 bases). The CDR3 is 17 amino acids. The V end was cut by 3 bases, the J end by 4 bases, with 24 bases between. CDR1 and CDR2 from the germline V gene are SQVTM and ANQGSEA.

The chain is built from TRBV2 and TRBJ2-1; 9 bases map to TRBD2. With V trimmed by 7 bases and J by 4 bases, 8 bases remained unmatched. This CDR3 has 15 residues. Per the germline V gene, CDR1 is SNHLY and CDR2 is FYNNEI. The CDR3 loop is CASTVLAGGYNEQFF. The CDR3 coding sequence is TGTGCCAGCACCGTACTAGCGGGCGGATACAATGAGCAGTTCTTC.

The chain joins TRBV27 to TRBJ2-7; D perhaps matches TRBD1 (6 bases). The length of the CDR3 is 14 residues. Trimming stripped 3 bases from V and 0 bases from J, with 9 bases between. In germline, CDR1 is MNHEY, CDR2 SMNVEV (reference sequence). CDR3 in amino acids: CASSLGASSYEQYF. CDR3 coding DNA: TGTGCCAGCAGTTTGGGGGCCAGCTCCTACGAGCAGTACTTC.

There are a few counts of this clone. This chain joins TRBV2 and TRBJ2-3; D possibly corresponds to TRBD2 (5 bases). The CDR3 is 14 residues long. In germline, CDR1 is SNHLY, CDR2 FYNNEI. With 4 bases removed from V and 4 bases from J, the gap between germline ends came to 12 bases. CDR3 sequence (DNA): TGTGCCAGCAGTGCCAGGCCCGGGGCAGATACGCAGTATTTT. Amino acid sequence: CASSARPGADTQYF.

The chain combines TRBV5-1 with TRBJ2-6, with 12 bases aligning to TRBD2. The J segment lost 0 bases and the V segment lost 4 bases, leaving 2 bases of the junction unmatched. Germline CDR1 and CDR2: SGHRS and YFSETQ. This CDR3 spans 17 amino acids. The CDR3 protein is CASSETSGSSGANVLTF. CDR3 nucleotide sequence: TGCGCCAGCAGCGAGACTAGCGGGAGCTCTGGGGCCAACGTCCTGACTTTC.

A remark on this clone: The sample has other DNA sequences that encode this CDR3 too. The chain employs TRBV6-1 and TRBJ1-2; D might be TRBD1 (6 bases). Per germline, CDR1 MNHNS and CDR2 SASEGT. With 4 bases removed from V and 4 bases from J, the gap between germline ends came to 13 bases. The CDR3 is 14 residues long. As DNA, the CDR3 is TGTGCCAGCAGTGTGGGGGGGGCCGTCTATGGCTACACCTTC. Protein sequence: CASSVGGAVYGYTF.

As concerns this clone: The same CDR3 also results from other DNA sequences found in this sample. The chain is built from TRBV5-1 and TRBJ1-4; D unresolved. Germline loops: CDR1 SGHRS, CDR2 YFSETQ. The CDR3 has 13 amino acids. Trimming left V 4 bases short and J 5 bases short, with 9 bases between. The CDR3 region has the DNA TGCGCCAGCAGCGGGCAGCTAAATGAAAAACTGTTTTTT. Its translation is CASSGQLNEKLFF.

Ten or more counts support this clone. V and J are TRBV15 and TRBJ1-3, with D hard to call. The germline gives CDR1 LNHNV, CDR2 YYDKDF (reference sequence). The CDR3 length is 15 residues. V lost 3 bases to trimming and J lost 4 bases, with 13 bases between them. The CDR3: CATSSSLGRGNTIYF. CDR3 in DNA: TGTGCCACCAGCAGTTCGTTGGGCCGGGGAAACACCATATATTTT.

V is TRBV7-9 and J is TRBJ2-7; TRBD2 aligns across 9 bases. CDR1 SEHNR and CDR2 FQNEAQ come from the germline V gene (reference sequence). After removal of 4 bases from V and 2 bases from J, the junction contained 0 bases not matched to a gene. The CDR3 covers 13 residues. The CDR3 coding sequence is TGTGCCAGCAGCTGGACTAGCGCCTACGAGCAGTACTTC. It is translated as CASSWTSAYEQYF.

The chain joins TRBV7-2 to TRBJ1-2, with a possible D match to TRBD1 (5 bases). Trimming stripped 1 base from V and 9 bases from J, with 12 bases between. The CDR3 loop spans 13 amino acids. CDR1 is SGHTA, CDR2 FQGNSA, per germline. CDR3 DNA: TGTGCCAGCAGCTTAGGGCAGGGTATCAGCTACACCTTC. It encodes CASSLGQGISYTF.

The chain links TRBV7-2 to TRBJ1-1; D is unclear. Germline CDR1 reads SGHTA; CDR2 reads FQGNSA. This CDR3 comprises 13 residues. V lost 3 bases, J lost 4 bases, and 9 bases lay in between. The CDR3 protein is CASSLVQPTEAFF. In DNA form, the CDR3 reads TGTGCCAGCAGCTTGGTCCAGCCCACTGAAGCTTTCTTT.

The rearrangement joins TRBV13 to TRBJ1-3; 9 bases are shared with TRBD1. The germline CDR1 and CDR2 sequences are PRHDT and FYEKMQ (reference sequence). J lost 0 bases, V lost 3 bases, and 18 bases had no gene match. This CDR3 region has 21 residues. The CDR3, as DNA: TGTGCCAGCAGCTTCCGACCAATCGCCCGGGACAGGGCGTTCTCTGGAAACACCATATATTTT. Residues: CASSFRPIARDRAFSGNTIYF.

CDR3 bases: TGTGCCAGCAGGTCCGACAGATCGAGTGAAGCTTTCTTT. Its translation is CASRSDRSSEAFF. The chain uses TRBV7-2 and TRBJ1-1, with D tentatively TRBD1 (5 bases). Trimming removed 6 bases from V and 7 bases from J, with 15 bases in between. This CDR3 contains 13 residues. Germline-derived CDR1 and CDR2 are SGHTA and FQGNSA.

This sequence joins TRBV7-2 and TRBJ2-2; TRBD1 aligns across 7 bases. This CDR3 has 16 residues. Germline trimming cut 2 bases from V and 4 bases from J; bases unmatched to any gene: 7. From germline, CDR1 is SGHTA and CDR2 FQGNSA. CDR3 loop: CASSLFGQAGTGELFF. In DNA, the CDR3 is TGTGCCAGCAGCTTATTCGGACAGGCGGGCACCGGGGAGCTGTTTTTT.

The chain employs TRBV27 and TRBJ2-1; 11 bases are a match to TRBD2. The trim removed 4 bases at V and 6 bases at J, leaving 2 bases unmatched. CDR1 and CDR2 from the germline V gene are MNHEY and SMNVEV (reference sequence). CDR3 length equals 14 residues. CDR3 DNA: TGTGCCAGCAGTTGGACTAGCGGGCTCAATGAGCAGTTCTTC. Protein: CASSWTSGLNEQFF.